Listed here are 5 T cell receptor beta chains from one sample, sequenced in a study of cytomegalovirus exposure and HLA in healthy donors. Use of 60 Vbeta and 13 Jbeta primers characterized the PCR. This table comes from immunoSEQ multiplex PCR, and its TCRdb copy is limited to in-frame clones, with some not included. The repertoire includes some 170,000 clones, 75% to 80% of them detected once, and approximately 6.3% sits in the top ten. Sequencing was done on a sample of PBMCs. These receptor sequences come from a man aged 40-49 years in good health and CMV-seropositive.

The CDR3 DNA follows: TGTGCCAGCAGCCAGGGACTAGCGGGAGGATCCTACAATGAGCAGTTCTTC. This translates into CASSQGLAGGSYNEQFF. The chain joins TRBV9 to TRBJ2-1; 15 bases are a match to TRBD2. The germline V gene encodes CDR1 SGDLS and CDR2 YYNGEE. With V trimmed by 4 bases and J by 1 base, 3 bases remained unmatched. The CDR3 contains 17 residues.

This chain uses TRBV5-1 with TRBJ2-1; weak D call: TRBD2 (5 bases). The V end lost 2 bases, the J end lost 7 bases, and 7 bases lay between the germline ends. The CDR3 is 12 amino acids. Germline CDR1 reads SGHRS; CDR2 reads YFSETQ. CDR3 sequence: CASSFSGNEQFF. The CDR3 nucleotides are TGCGCCAGCAGCTTTTCGGGGAATGAGCAGTTCTTC.

This clone was counted between two and nine times. This chain links TRBV2 with TRBJ2-5; the match to TRBD2 covers 9 bases. V trimming: 6 bases; J trimming: 5 bases; junction bases outside the gene matches: 10. This CDR3 spans 15 amino acids. Germline V gene lookup returns CDR1 SNHLY and CDR2 FYNNEI. CDR3 nucleotides: TGTGCCAGCAGCTTAAGACTAGCGGCCAGGGAGACCCAGTACTTC. It specifies CASSLRLAARETQYF.

The chain combines TRBV6-6 with TRBJ2-5; 7 bases fit TRBD2. The end of the DNA is better explained by TRBJ2-7, so the J call may be wrong. The CDR3 contains 14 residues. Germline-derived CDR1 and CDR2 are MNHNY and SVGAGI (reference sequence). CDR3 sequence reads: CASSRRGDPYEQYF. CDR3 nucleotides: TGTGCCAGCAGTCGACGGGGGGACCCCTACGAGCAGTACTTC.

A single count supports this clone. The chain has TRBV6-1 and TRBJ1-5, with 7 bases lining up with TRBD1. The V gene end was trimmed by 7 bases and the J gene end by 5 bases; junction bases not matched to a gene: 8. Germline V gene sequence: CDR1 MNHNS, CDR2 SASEGT. CDR3 length: 14 amino acids. The CDR3 is CASNIITGDQPQHF. In DNA, the CDR3 is TGTGCCAGCAATATAATAACAGGGGATCAGCCCCAGCATTTT.